This T cell receptor beta chain was sequenced for a study of spatial heterogeneity in lung cancer (dated by TCRdb to between 2019 and 2020). Regarding the study in general: Donors were about 70 patients with early-stage, untreated non-small cell lung cancer from the lung TRACERx cohort. At surgery, both alpha and beta chains were TCR-sequenced in roughly 200 tumor regions, 63 to 80 matched nontumor lung samples and 56 PBMC samples. The study linked features of the TCR repertoire to counts of nonsynonymous mutations, which were determined by whole-exome sequencing of tumor tissue. Beta-chain transcripts were consistently detected in greater numbers than alpha-chain transcripts, which likely reflects a higher abundance of beta-chain transcripts. In the raw uncorrected reads, each unique combination of TCR and UMI appeared on average more than ten times. TCR alpha and beta repertoires were quantitatively compared across multiple tumor regions, matched nontumor lung and blood in non-small cell lung cancer. Follow-up PBMC samples were sequenced whenever available, with the median time to follow-up being approximately two years after resection.

Details on this clonotype: The clone's antigen remains unknown. Base qualities are missing; no much larger clone stands one base away.

At the junction V is shortened by 2 bases and J by 7 bases, with 15 bases in between. The CDR3 measures 15 amino acids from cysteine to phenylalanine. Here the CDR3 DNA is all that survives: 45 bases in frame from base 1. The germline V gene specifies SGHTA as CDR1 and FQGTGA as CDR2. Results and caveats for the whole study, not just this receptor: Ubiquitous expanded tumor TCRs were found in blood more often at tumor resection than at routine follow-up. Additional single-cell paired TCR alpha and beta sequencing was considered necessary to confirm, at a functional level, the hypothesis that regional TCRs recognize regional mutations. Only 14 patients were included in the comparisons of baseline and follow-up blood repertoires.

Libraries were prepared through 5' RACE. Instrument on record: NextSeq 500. To allow correction of PCR and sequencing errors, the TCR library protocol tagged every TCR cDNA molecule with a unique molecular identifier. The original methods were these. TCR identification, UMI-based error correction and CDR3 extraction were all carried out with Decombinator tools. Expanded TCRs were defined as those above a frequency of 2 per 1,000, corresponding to the top 1% of the tumor frequency distribution. Renyi diversity was computed with the R vegan package after each repertoire had been subsampled 100 times to 5,000 TCRs. CDR3 similarity networks were built from amino acid triplet string-kernel similarity, connecting CDR3s with pairwise similarity above 0.82. TCRdb itself trimmed the public reads at Q25 with fastp, ran MiXCR and retained productive beta chains. Entries are consolidated by CDR3 protein sequence, retaining the most common genes and DNA. V and J calls and clone size were set by TCRdb, not the authors. In all, the sample holds about 87,000 distinct CDR3 sequences, and roughly 21% of those were seen once. The ten top clones hold roughly 22% of the sample.

The time point label on this specimen signifies: blood at routine non-recurrence follow-up after resection. Without any cell sorting, TCR sequencing was performed on whole RNA extracted either from tumor and nontumor lung tissue or from cryopreserved PBMC samples. Only patients for whom sufficient RNA was available from at least two tumor regions were selected for TCR sequencing. The clonotype was recovered from a male donor with early-stage non-small cell lung cancer. The sequence joins TRBV7-3 to TRBJ2-1, with the D gene too uncertain to name. This specimen consisted of PBMCs, obtained at follow-up. The nucleotides read TGTGCCAGCAGCTTAGCCTCAAGATGGTCGAATGAGCAGTTCTTC. This sequence encodes CASSLASRWSNEQFF.